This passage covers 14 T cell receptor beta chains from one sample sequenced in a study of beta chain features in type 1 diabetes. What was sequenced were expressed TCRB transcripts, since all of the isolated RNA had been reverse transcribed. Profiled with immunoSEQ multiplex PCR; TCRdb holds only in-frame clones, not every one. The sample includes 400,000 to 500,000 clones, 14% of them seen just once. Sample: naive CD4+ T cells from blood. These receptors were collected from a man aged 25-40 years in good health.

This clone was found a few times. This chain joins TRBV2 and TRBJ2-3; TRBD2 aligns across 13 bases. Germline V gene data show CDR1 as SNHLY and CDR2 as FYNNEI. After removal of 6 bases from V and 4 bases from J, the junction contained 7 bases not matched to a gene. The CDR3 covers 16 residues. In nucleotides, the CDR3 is TGTGCCAGCAGAAAACGGACTAGCGGGAGCGCAGATACGCAGTATTTT. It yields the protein CASRKRTSGSADTQYF.

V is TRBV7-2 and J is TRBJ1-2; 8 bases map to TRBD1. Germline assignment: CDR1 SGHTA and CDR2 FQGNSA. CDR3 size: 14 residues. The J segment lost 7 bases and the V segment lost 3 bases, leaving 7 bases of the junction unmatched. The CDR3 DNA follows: TGTGCCAGCAGCTTTCAGGGGGCTAAGGGTGGCTACACCTTC. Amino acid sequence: CASSFQGAKGGYTF.

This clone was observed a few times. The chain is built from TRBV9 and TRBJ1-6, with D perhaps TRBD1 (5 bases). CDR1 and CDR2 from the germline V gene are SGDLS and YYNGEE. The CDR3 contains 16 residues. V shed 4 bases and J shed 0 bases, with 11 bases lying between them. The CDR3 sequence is CASSLWDRSYNSPLHF. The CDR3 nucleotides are TGTGCCAGCAGCCTCTGGGACCGCTCCTATAATTCACCCCTCCACTTT. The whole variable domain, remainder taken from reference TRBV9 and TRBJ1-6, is DSGVTQTPKHLITATGQRVTLRCSPRSGDLSVYWYQQSLDQGLQFLIQYYNGEERAKGNILERFSAQQFPDLHSELNLSSLELGDSALYFCASSLWDRSYNSPLHFGNGTRLTVT.

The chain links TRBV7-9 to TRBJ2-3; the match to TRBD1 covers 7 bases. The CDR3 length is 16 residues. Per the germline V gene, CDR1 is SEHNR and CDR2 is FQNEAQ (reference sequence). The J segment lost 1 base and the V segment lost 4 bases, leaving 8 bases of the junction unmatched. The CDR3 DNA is TGTGCCAGCAGCTACCGTGGACAGGCCGGCACAGATACGCAGTATTTT. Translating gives CASSYRGQAGTDTQYF.

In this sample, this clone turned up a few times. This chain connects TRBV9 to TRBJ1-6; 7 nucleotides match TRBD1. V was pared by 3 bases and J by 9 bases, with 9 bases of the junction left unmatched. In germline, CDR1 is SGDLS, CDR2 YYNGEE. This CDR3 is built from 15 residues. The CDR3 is CASSADRQGGSPLHF. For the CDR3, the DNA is TGTGCCAGCAGCGCTGACCGACAGGGCGGTTCACCCCTCCACTTT.

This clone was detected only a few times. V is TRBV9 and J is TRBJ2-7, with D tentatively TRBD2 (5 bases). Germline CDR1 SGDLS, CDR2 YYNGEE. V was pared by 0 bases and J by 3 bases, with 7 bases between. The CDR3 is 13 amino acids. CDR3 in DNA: TGTGCCAGCAGCGTAGCCGGGAACTACGAGCAGTACTTC. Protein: CASSVAGNYEQYF.

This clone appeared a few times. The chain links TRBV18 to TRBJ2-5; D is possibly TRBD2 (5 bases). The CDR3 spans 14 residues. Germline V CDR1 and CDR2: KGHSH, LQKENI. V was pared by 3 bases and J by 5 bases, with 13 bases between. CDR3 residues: CASSPVSGEETQYF. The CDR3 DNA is TGTGCCAGCTCACCTGTAAGTGGGGAGGAGACCCAGTACTTC.

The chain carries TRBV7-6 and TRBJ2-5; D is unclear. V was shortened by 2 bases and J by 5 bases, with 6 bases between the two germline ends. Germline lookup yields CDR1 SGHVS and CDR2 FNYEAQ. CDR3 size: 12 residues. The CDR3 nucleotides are TGTGCCAGCAGCTTAAGTAGGGAGACCCAGTACTTC. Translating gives CASSLSRETQYF.

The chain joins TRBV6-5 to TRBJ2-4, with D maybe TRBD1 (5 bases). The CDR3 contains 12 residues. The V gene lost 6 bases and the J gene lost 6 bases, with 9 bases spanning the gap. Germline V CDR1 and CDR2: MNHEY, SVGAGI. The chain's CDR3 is CASSTGANIQYF. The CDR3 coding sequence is TGTGCCAGCAGCACAGGTGCAAACATTCAGTACTTC.

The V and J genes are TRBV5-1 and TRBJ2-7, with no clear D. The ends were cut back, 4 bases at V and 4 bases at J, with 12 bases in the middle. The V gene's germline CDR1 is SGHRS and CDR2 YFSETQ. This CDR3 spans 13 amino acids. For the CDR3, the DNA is TGCGCCAGCAGCCTGAATAGTGGTTACGAGCAGTACTTC. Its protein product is CASSLNSGYEQYF.

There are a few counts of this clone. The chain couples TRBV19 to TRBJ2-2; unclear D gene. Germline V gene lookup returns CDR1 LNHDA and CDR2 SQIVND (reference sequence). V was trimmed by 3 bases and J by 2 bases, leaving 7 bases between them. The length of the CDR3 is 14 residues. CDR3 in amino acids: CASSMSVNTGELFF. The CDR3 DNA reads TGTGCCAGTAGTATGTCGGTTAACACCGGGGAGCTGTTTTTT.

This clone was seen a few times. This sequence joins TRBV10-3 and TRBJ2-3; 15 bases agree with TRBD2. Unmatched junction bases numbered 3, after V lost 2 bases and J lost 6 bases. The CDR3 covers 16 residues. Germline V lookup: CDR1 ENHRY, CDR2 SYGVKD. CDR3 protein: CAISEGTSGRPDTQYF. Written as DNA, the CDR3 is TGTGCCATCAGTGAGGGGACTAGCGGGAGGCCCGATACGCAGTATTTT.

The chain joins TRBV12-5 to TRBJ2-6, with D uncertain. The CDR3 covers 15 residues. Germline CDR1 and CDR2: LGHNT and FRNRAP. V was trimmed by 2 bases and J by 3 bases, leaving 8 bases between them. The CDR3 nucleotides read TGTGCTAGTGGTTTGACCCCGGGTGGGGCCAACGTCCTGACTTTC. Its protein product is CASGLTPGGANVLTF.

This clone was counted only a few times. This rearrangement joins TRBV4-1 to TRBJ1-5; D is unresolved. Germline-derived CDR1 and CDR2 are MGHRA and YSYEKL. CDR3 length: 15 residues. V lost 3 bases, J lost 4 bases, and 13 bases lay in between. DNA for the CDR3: TGCGCCAGCAGCCAGGCTTCTTTTGGGAATCAGCCCCAGCATTTT. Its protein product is CASSQASFGNQPQHF.